This TCR beta chain was obtained from a study of T cells in Graves' hyperthyroidism and ophthalmopathy. Uncontrolled infections, other autoimmune diseases, pregnancy or lactation led to exclusion of patients. Amplified regions were TCR beta CDR3 sequences from RNA transcripts. HTBI primers were employed in a first-round RT-PCR of the TCR CDR3. From the multiplex PCR reads, TCRdb called clonotypes with MiXCR, one entry per CDR3 protein. Altogether some 530,000 distinct CDR3 sequences are present, roughly 22% being singletons, with the ten largest covering 45% to 55%. Findings of the study overall: Most expanded thyroid clonotypes above 0.001 also appeared in blood. The model made its ophthalmopathy prediction, and onset followed a median approximately six months later. A model of 13 V-J features distinguished ophthalmopathy from stable hyperthyroidism.

In this sample, this clonotype turned up a few times. Its specificity is not known. The sample was blood. This sequence originates from a woman in her 70s with Graves' ophthalmopathy.

As DNA, the CDR3 is TGTGCCACCAGCAGTCAGAGTCAGGGGTTACATTCACCCCTCCACTTT. Translation: CATSSQSQGLHSPLHF. V is TRBV15 and J is TRBJ1-6; D might be TRBD1 (6 bases). Looked up from germline, CDR1 is LNHNV and CDR2 is YYDKDF (reference sequence). V dropped 3 bases and J dropped 8 bases, with 17 bases sitting between them. The CDR3 extends over 16 amino acids.